Included here is one T cell receptor beta chain sequence, with context. This sample is drawn from a study of cytomegalovirus exposure and HLA in healthy donors. On the study more broadly: In terms of ancestry, the Caucasian-associated cluster contained roughly 81% of the 398 genotyped donors.

PCR involved 60 Vbeta and 13 Jbeta primers. The data were produced by immunoSEQ multiplex PCR, yet TCRdb's version contains in-frame clones alone and is incomplete. The sample records about 94,000 clones, 50% to 80% being singletons. CDR3 length equals 13 residues. V lost 8 bases, J lost 1 base, and 4 bases stayed unmatched. Germline CDR1 is SGHAT and CDR2 is FQNNGV. Sequences were obtained from PBMCs. The chain uses TRBV11-2 and TRBJ2-5; the match to TRBD2 covers 7 bases. The clonotype comes from a man in his thirties or forties in good health and CMV-seronegative. CDR3 residues: CASSGGLQETQYF. CDR3 coding DNA: TGTGCCAGCTCGGGGGGTCTCCAAGAGACCCAGTACTTC.